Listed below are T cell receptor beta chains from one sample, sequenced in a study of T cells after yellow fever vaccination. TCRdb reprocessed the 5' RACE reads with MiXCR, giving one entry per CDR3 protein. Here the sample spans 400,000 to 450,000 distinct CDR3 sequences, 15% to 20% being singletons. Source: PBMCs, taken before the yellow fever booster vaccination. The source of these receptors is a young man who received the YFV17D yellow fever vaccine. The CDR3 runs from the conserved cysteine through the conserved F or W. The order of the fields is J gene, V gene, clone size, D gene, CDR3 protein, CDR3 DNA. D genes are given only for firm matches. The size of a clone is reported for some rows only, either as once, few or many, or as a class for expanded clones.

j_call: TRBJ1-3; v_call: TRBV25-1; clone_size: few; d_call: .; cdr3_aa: CASSESRPPGNTIYF; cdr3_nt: TGTGCCAGCAGTGAATCCCGCCCACCTGGAAACACCATATATTTT
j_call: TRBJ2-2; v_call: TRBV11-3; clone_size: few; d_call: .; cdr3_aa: CASSRDNAGELFF; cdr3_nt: TGTGCCAGCAGCCGCGACAATGCCGGGGAGCTGTTTTTT
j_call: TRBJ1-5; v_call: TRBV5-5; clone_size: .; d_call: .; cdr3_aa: CASSLGGGQSQHF; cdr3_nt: TGTGCCAGCAGCTTGGGGGGCGGGCAGTCCCAGCATTTT
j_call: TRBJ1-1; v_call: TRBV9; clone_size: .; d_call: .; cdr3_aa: CASSVGWTRGAEAFF; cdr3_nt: TGTGCCAGCAGCGTAGGGTGGACAAGGGGGGCTGAAGCTTTCTTT
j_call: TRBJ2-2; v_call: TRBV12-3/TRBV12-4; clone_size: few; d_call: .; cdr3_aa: CASKAAGELFF; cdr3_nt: TGTGCCAGCAAGGCGGCCGGGGAGCTGTTTTTT
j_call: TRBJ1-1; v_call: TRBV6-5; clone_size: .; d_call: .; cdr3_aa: CASSFDPGHPLGVF; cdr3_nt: TGTGCCAGCAGTTTTGACCCGGGACACCCTCTAGGGGTCTTT
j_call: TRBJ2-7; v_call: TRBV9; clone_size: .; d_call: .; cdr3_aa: CASSVEVGETYEQYF; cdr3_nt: TGTGCCAGCAGCGTAGAGGTCGGGGAAACCTACGAGCAGTACTTC
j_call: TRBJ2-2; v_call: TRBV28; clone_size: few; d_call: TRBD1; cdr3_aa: CASRNRDRPTGELFF; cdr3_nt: TGTGCCAGCAGGAACCGGGACAGACCCACCGGGGAGCTGTTTTTT
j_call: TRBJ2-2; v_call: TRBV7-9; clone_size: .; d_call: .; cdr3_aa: CASSLGSYGELFF; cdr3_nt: TGTGCCAGCAGCCTGGGCAGTTACGGGGAGCTGTTTTTT
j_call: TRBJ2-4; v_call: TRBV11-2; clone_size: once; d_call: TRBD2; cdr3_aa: CASSESLAGGRIQYF; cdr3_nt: TGTGCCAGCAGCGAGTCACTAGCGGGCGGGCGTATTCAGTACTTC
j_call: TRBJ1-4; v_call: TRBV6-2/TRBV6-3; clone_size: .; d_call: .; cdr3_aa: CATEEPWNEKLFF; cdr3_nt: TGTGCCACCGAAGAGCCGTGGAATGAAAAACTGTTTTTT
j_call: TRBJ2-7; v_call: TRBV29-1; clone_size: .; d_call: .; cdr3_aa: CSGTGLGYEQYF; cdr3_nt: TGCAGCGGAACGGGACTCGGGTACGAGCAGTACTTC
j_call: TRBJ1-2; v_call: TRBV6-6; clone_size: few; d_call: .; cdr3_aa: CASSYSPGYDYGYTF; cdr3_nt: TGTGCCAGCAGTTACTCCCCGGGCTACGACTATGGCTACACCTTC
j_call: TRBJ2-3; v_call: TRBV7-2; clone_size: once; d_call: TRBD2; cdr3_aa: CASSLLLAGGDTQYF; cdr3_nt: TGTGCCAGCAGCTTACTACTAGCGGGGGGGGATACGCAGTATTTT
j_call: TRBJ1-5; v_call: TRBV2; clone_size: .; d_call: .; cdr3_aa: CASKPSSGLNQPQHF; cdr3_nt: TGTGCCAGCAAACCATCGTCCGGGCTCAATCAGCCCCAGCATTTT
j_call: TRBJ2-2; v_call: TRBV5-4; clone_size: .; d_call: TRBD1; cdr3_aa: CASRPGQGAATGELFF; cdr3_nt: TGTGCCAGCAGACCCGGACAGGGAGCGGCCACCGGGGAGCTGTTTTTT
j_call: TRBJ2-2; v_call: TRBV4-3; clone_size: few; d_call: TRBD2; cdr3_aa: CASSRPGRGVETGELFF; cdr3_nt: TGCGCCAGCAGCCGTCCAGGGCGGGGGGTTGAAACCGGGGAGCTGTTTTTT
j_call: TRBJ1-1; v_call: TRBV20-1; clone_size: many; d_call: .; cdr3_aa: CSAGRGDTEAFF; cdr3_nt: TGCAGTGCTGGCCGCGGGGACACTGAAGCTTTCTTT
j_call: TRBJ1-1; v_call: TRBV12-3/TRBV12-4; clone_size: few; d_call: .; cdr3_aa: CASSLSIGSEAFF; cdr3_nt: TGTGCCAGCAGTCTCTCAATTGGCTCTGAAGCTTTCTTT
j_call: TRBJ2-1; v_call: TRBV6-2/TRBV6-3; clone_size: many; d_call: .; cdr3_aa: CASSYSTEPNNEQFF; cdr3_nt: TGTGCCAGCAGTTACTCGACGGAGCCAAACAATGAGCAGTTCTTC
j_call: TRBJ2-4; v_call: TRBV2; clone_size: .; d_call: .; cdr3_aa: CASNQGISDLAKNIQYF; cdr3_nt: TGTGCCAGCAATCAGGGGATAAGCGACCTAGCCAAAAACATTCAGTACTTC
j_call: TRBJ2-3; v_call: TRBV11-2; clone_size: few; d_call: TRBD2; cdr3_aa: CASSPLAGGTTDTQYF; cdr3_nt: TGTGCCAGCAGCCCTCTAGCGGGGGGGACCACAGATACGCAGTATTTT
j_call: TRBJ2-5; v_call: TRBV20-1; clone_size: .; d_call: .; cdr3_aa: CSASGSATNKETQYF; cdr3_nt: TGCAGTGCTAGTGGGTCCGCCACAAACAAAGAGACCCAGTACTTC
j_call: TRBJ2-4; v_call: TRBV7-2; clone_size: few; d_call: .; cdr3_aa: CASSLTSGVRTNIQYF; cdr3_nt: TGTGCCAGCAGCTTAACCTCAGGGGTACGGACTAACATTCAGTACTTC